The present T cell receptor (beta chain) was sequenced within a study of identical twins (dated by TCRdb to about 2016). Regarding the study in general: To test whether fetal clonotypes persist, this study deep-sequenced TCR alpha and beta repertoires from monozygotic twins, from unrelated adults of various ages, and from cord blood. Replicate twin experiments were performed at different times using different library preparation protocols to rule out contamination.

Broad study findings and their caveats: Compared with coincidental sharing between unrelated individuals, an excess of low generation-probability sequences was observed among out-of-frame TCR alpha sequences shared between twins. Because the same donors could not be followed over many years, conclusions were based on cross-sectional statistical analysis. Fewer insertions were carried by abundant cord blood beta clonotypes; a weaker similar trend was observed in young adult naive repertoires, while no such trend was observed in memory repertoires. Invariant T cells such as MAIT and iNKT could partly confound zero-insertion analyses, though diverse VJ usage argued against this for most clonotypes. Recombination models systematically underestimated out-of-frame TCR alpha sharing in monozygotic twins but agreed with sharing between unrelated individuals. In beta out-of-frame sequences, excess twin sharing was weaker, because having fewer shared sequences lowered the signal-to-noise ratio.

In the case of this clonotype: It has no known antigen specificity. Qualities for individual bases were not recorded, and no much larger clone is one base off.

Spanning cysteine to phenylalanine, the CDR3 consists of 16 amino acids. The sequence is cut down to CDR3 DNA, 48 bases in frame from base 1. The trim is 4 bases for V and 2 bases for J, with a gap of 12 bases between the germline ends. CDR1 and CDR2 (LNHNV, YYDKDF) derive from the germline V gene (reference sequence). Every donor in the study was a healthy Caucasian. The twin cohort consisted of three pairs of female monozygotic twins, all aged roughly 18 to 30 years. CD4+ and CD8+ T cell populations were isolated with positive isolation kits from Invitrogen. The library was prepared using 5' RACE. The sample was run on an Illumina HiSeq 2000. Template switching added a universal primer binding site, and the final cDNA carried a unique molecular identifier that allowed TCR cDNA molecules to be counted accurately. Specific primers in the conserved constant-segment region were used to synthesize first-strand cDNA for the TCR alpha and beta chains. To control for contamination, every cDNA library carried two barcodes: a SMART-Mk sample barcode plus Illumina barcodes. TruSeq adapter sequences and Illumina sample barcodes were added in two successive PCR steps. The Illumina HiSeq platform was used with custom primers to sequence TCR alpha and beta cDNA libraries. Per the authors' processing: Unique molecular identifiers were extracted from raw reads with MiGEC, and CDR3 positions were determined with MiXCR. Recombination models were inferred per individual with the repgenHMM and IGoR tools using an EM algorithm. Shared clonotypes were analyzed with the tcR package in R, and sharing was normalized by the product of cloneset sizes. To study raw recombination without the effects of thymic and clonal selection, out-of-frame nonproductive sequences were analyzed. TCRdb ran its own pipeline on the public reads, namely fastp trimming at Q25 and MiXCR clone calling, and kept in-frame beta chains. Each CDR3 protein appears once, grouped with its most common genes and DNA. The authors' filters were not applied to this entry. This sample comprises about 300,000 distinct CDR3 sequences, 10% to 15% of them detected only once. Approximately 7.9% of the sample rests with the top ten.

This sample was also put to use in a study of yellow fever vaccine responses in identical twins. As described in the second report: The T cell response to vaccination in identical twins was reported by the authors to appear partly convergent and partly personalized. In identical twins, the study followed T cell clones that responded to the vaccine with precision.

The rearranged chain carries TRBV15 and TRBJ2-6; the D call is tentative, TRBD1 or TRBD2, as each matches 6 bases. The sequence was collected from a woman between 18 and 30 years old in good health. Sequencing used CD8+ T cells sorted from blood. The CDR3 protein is CATSIEGGAGANVLTF. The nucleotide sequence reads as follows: TGTGCCACCAGCATAGAGGGGGGCGCTGGGGCCAACGTCCTGACTTTC.